This TCR beta chain was observed in a study of T cell responses to AZD1222 COVID-19 vaccine. Study summary: Second-dose timings of about 4 or about 12 weeks were pooled.

Using immunoSEQ multiplex PCR, the repertoire was profiled, and TCRdb retains in-frame clones only, with some absent. This sample carries 150,000 to 200,000 clones, less than 90% of them seen once, and the ten largest clones take around 1.6%. V lost 4 bases, J lost 7 bases, and 10 bases stayed unmatched. The CDR3 has 15 residues. Germline assignment: CDR1 SGHRS and CDR2 YFSETQ. Turning to this clone: Its specificity is not known.

Study findings and constraints: The donor group comprised mostly white British people and more females; the analysis possibly underestimated clonal diversity.

This TCR came from an adult in good health. The chain recombines TRBV5-1 with TRBJ1-4; the match to TRBD1 covers 7 bases. The sample in question was peripheral blood, obtained on day 0 of AZD1222 vaccination. CDR3 DNA: TGCGCCAGCAGCGACGCGACAGGGATCGGTGAAAAACTGTTTTTT. Its translation is CASSDATGIGEKLFF.